Each of the 11 T cell receptor beta chains below was sequenced from the same sample in a study of T-cell memory formation after mild COVID-19. TCRdb redid the calling of the 5' RACE reads with MiXCR, one entry per CDR3 protein. This table has around 210,000 distinct CDR3 sequences, 9.5% appearing once. Sequencing was performed on PBMCs or a T cell subset sorted from them (not recorded which). The receptors here all came from a man between 18 and 35 years old who had mild COVID-19 (a few samples of this study predate the infection). Cell type and time point are not known.

This clonotype was seen many times. This chain connects TRBV6-5 to TRBJ1-6, with D perhaps TRBD1 (5 bases). Per the germline V gene, CDR1 is MNHEY and CDR2 is SVGAGI. With 0 bases removed from V and 6 bases from J, the gap between germline ends came to 15 bases. CDR3 size: 17 residues. The DNA for the CDR3 is TGTGCCAGCAGTTACTCGAAGTGGGCAGGGAGTAATTCACCCCTCCACTTT. Translated: CASSYSKWAGSNSPLHF.

DNA for the CDR3: TGTGCCAGCAGTAACCGAGAAGAGTACACTGAAGCTTTCTTT. Translated, it gives CASSNREEYTEAFF. The V gene is TRBV12-3 or TRBV12-4, the J gene TRBJ1-1; D is unclear. V was pared by 5 bases and J by 3 bases, with 13 bases between. The CDR3 extends over 14 amino acids.

The genes are TRBV29-1 and TRBJ2-3; no definite D call. V lost 3 bases to trimming and J lost 0 bases, with 4 bases between them. This CDR3 is built from 12 residues. CDR1 and CDR2 (germline): SQVTM, ANQGSEA. CDR3 nucleotides: TGCAGCGTTGACGACAGCACAGATACGCAGTATTTT. It yields the protein CSVDDSTDTQYF.

The chain has TRBV3-1 and TRBJ2-7; D is unresolved. Germline loops: CDR1 LGHDT, CDR2 YNNKEL (reference sequence). Trimming took off 6 bases at V and 4 bases at J, with 13 bases between the two ends. The CDR3 extends over 13 amino acids. CDR3 in DNA: TGTGCCAGCAGTCCCTCTGGGGTTTACGAGCAGTACTTC. This codes for CASSPSGVYEQYF.

The chain couples TRBV7-2 to TRBJ2-2, with a possible D match to TRBD2 (7 bases). Between the trimmed V and J ends, which lost 5 bases and 2 bases, there was a span of 15 bases. In germline, CDR1 is SGHTA, CDR2 FQGNSA. CDR3 length: 16 amino acids. The CDR3 bases are TGTGCCAGCAGCGTGGCGGGGGCTCAAAACACCGGGGAGCTGTTTTTT. Translated, it gives CASSVAGAQNTGELFF.

CDR3 residues: CASSHRLRVDEQYF. The CDR3 nucleotides read TGCGCCAGCAGTCACCGCCTCAGGGTCGACGAGCAGTACTTC. The chain uses TRBV23-1 and TRBJ2-7; D possibly corresponds to TRBD1 (5 bases). TRBV23-1 is an ORF, and what it does is uncertain. The V and J ends lost 3 bases and 5 bases respectively, with 14 bases between them. This CDR3 comprises 14 residues.

A few counts support this clonotype. V is TRBV6-5 and J is TRBJ1-1; D remains ambiguous. CDR3 length: 13 residues. The V gene's germline CDR1 is MNHEY and CDR2 SVGAGI. V was cut by 0 bases and J by 0 bases, with 2 bases left in between. Written as DNA, the CDR3 is TGTGCCAGCAGTTACTCGTTGAACACTGAAGCTTTCTTT. This translates into CASSYSLNTEAFF.

V is TRBV29-1 and J is TRBJ2-3; D unresolved. Looked up from germline, CDR1 is SQVTM and CDR2 is ANQGSEA. This CDR3 spans 13 amino acids. The V gene lost 7 bases and the J gene lost 4 bases, with 15 bases spanning the gap. CDR3 nucleotides: TGCAGCGCGAAACCGGTAGGCCCAGATACGCAGTATTTT. As protein: CSAKPVGPDTQYF.

The V gene is TRBV6-2 or TRBV6-3, the J gene TRBJ1-5, with D uncertain. Germline V lookup: CDR1 MNHEY, CDR2 SVGEGT. V was clipped by 10 bases and J by 0 bases, with 13 bases between them. The CDR3 totals 14 residues. CDR3 in amino acids: CATVDGYSNQPQHF. The CDR3 nucleotides are TGTGCCACCGTCGACGGATATAGCAATCAGCCCCAGCATTTT.

This chain connects TRBV5-1 to TRBJ2-3; D gene unclear. Germline V CDR1 and CDR2: SGHRS, YFSETQ. V lost 4 bases and J lost 6, with 21 bases in between. There are 16 residues in the CDR3. CDR3 sequence (DNA): TGCGCCAGCAGCGTGGCAGCCGGGCAGGTGTCGGATACGCAGTATTTT. Translation: CASSVAAGQVSDTQYF.

This clonotype was recorded at least ten times. The chain links TRBV11-2 to TRBJ1-1, with D perhaps TRBD1 (5 bases). The CDR3 is made up of 12 amino acids. Germline V lookup: CDR1 SGHAT, CDR2 FQNNGV. V lost 3 bases and J 8 bases, leaving 10 bases between the germline ends. In DNA form, the CDR3 reads TGTGCCAGCAGCTTGGCGGGGGTCGAAGCTTTCTTT. Translation: CASSLAGVEAFF.